Sequencing of this TCR beta chain was carried out in a study of blood T cell repertoires in COVID-19. At the level of the study: Collection of acute and convalescent COVID-19 samples took place in the United States, Italy and Spain. Sources were T cells, B-cell-depleted T cells, or PBMCs; the material itself was cDNA or gDNA.

Methods used by the authors: Nucleated cell counts were estimated from reference gene primer amplification. The method was immunoSEQ multiplex PCR; TCRdb's version includes in-frame clones alone and lacks a portion of them. V and J calls and clone size are those listed in that table; D and trimming were worked out from the DNA. The repertoire holds roughly 350,000 clones, with more than 75% as singletons. The germline CDR1 and CDR2 sequences are MDHEN and SYDVKM. The J segment lost 5 bases and the V segment lost 5 bases, leaving 7 bases of the junction unmatched. This CDR3 contains 16 residues. The V call is TRBV28, the J call TRBJ2-3; TRBD2 matches 13 bases. This clonotype was sampled from a woman aged 18-29 years who had recovered from COVID-19. The sample consisted of peripheral blood. CDR3 protein: CASSTLAGGLIDTQYF. CDR3 nucleotides: TGTGCCAGCAGTACACTAGCGGGAGGGCTTATAGATACGCAGTATTTT.